These 4 T cell receptor beta chains originate from one sample sequenced in a study of Ad26.COV2.S vaccination and SARS-CoV-2 variants. TCRdb's copy holds only in-frame clones and misses some; the assay was immunoSEQ multiplex PCR. The sample carries about 180,000 clones, around nine tenths recorded once. Sequenced material: peripheral blood, taken after recovery from COVID-19. Source of these receptors: a human donor who had recovered from COVID-19.

This chain uses TRBV7-2 with TRBJ1-5, with 9 bases aligning to TRBD1. V shed 0 bases and J 7 bases; nucleotides not matched to a gene: 4. This CDR3 contains 15 residues. In germline, CDR1 is SGHTA, CDR2 FQGNSA. CDR3: CASSLARDRAQPQHF. The CDR3 DNA follows: TGTGCCAGCAGCTTAGCGCGGGACAGGGCGCAGCCCCAGCATTTT.

The rearrangement uses TRBV4-1 and TRBJ2-7; 11 bases map to TRBD1. The CDR3 spans 15 residues. The V gene end was trimmed by 4 bases and the J gene end by 0 bases; junction bases not matched to a gene: 2. Germline CDR1 reads MGHRA; CDR2 reads YSYEKL. In DNA, the CDR3 is TGCGCCAGCAGCCCCGGACAGGGGGCCTCCTACGAGCAGTACTTC. This codes for CASSPGQGASYEQYF.

CDR3 residues: CASSLTGQGISEAFF. CDR3 sequence (DNA): TGTGCCAGCAGCTTAACGGGACAGGGGATTTCTGAAGCTTTCTTT. The V gene is TRBV7-6, the J gene TRBJ1-1, with 10 positions matching TRBD1. J was trimmed by 6 bases and V by 2 bases; bases with no gene match: 6. This CDR3 is 15 amino acids long. Germline CDR1 reads SGHVS; CDR2 reads FNYEAQ.

The rearrangement links TRBV7-3 to TRBJ1-2; D remains ambiguous. Between the trimmed V and J ends, which lost 2 bases and 5 bases, there was a span of 9 bases. This CDR3 has 13 amino acids. The germline CDR1 and CDR2 sequences are SGHTA and FQGTGA. The CDR3 loop is CASSLSDSYGYTF. In DNA, the CDR3 is TGTGCCAGCAGCTTATCGGACTCTTATGGCTACACCTTC.